The T cell receptor (beta chain) under discussion was sequenced for a study of naive and memory T cell subsets. Study outcomes and limitations: Possibly reflecting memory cells re-expressing CD45RA, a few larger clonotypes occurred in naive repertoires, especially CD8.

This clonotype has ten or more counts. What it recognizes is unknown. Two oligonucleotides, mixed equimolar, formed the beta constant-region primer covering TRBC1 and TRBC2. Ligated cDNA was amplified by four rounds of PCR with nested alpha and beta constant-region primers and SP2. From the UMI-ligation and nested PCR reads, TCRdb called clonotypes with MiXCR, one entry per CDR3 protein. The sample shows roughly 150,000 distinct CDR3 sequences, about 20% of them seen only once. This CDR3 is 13 amino acids long. Germline lookup yields CDR1 ENHRY and CDR2 SYGVKD. Trimming took 7 bases from V and 11 from J, leaving 20 bases between them.

The sample was naive CD8+ T cells from blood. The genes are TRBV10-3 and TRBJ1-1, with D possibly being TRBD1 (6 bases). The source is a human donor in good health. The CDR3 DNA is TGTGCCATCAATCAGGGGCAGTCTTTCGGCGCTTTCTTT. Residues: CAINQGQSFGAFF.